These 25 T cell receptor beta chains share one sample of origin, sequenced in a study of cytomegalovirus exposure and HLA in healthy donors (dated by TCRdb to between 2016 and 2019). Library preparation used the immunoSEQ multiplex PCR assay. For the multiplex PCR, a mixture combining 60 forward primers for TCR Vbeta segments and 13 reverse primers for TCR Jbeta segments was used. Entries here come from immuneACCESS through TCRdb and include only in-frame sequences with V and J called. Some clones fail to appear in such tables; in the studies checked, an unresolved V gene covers under half of the shortfall, and the cause of the remainder is unknown. The sample has approximately 160,000 clones on record, approximately 80% of them singletons. About 5.2% of the sample is held by the ten biggest clonotypes. The sample was PBMCs. Receptors were obtained from a man aged 25 to 45 in good health and CMV-seropositive.

V usage is TRBV7-2 and J usage is TRBJ2-7; 8 positions agree with TRBD2. With 1 base clipped from V and 5 bases from J, the junction kept 13 bases outside the gene matches. CDR1 is SGHTA, CDR2 FQGNSA, per germline. The CDR3 runs 17 residues. CDR3 sequence (DNA): TGTGCCAGCAGCTTAGTGGGGGGCCAGCGGGAGAGGAACGAGCAGTACTTC. Amino acid sequence: CASSLVGGQRERNEQYF. The variable domain in full, completed from reference TRBV7-2 and TRBJ2-7, reads GAGVSQSPSNKVTEKGKDVELRCDPISGHTALYWYRQSLGQGLEFLIYFQGNSAPDKSGLPSDRFSAERTGGSVSTLTIQRTQQEDSAVYLCASSLVGGQRERNEQYFGPGTRLTVT.

V is TRBV6-6 and J is TRBJ2-5; 8 nucleotides agree with TRBD1. Germline CDR1 and CDR2: MNHNY and SVGAGI (reference sequence). V lost 6 bases and J lost 3; bases outside the gene matches: 6. The CDR3 has 14 amino acids. The CDR3 sequence: CASRGQGSKETQYF. The CDR3 DNA sequence: TGTGCCAGCAGAGGACAGGGTTCAAAAGAGACCCAGTACTTC.

J is TRBJ1-1 and V is TRBV2, with a possible D match to TRBD1 (5 bases). The CDR3 spans 13 residues. Germline values: CDR1 SNHLY, CDR2 FYNNEI. The V end was cut by 8 bases, the J end by 1 base, with 11 bases between. The DNA of the CDR3 is TGTGCCAGCGGGGCCGTTGGGAACACTGAAGCTTTCTTT. This codes for CASGAVGNTEAFF.

The V gene is TRBV25-1, the J gene TRBJ2-5; D possibly corresponds to TRBD2 (7 bases). The DNA end is more similar to TRBJ2-7, so the J call may be wrong. The CDR3 loop spans 14 amino acids. Germline V gene sequence: CDR1 MGHDK, CDR2 SYGVNS. This CDR3 is CASRGAGINYEQYF. CDR3 coding DNA: TGTGCCAGCCGGGGGGCAGGGATCAACTACGAGCAGTACTTC.

In regard to this clone: This sample includes further DNA sequences coding for the same CDR3. The J gene is TRBJ1-1, the V gene TRBV5-1; 10 positions match TRBD1. The CDR3 sequence is 14 residues long. V shed 4 bases, J shed 1 base, and the junction held 1 base outside the gene matches. The germline V gene has CDR1 SGHRS and CDR2 YFSETQ. CDR3 bases: TGCGCCAGCAGCGGACAGGGGGGGAACACTGAAGCTTTCTTT. Amino acid sequence: CASSGQGGNTEAFF.

The genes are TRBV27 and TRBJ2-1; D is unclear. Germline assignment: CDR1 MNHEY and CDR2 SMNVEV (reference sequence). This CDR3 is 15 amino acids long. Trimming took 6 bases from V and 1 from J, leaving 13 bases between them. CDR3 coding DNA: TGTGCCAGCAGCCTACGGGTAGTTTCCTACAATGAGCAGTTCTTC. Amino acid sequence: CASSLRVVSYNEQFF.

The rearrangement joins TRBV19 to TRBJ1-5, with TRBD1 as a possible D gene (6 bases). CDR1 and CDR2 from the germline V gene are LNHDA and SQIVND (reference sequence). The CDR3 is 16 residues long. Trimming took off 5 bases at V and 6 bases at J, with 20 bases between the two ends. The CDR3 coding sequence is TGTGCCAGTAGTTTCTCCAAACAGGGTCGGACTCAGCCCCAGCATTTT. It is translated as CASSFSKQGRTQPQHF.

V and J are TRBV18 and TRBJ2-1; 9 nucleotides line up with TRBD2. The junction had 5 bases not matched to a gene; V was cut back by 3 bases and J by 5 bases. The V gene's germline CDR1 is KGHSH and CDR2 LQKENI. This CDR3 has 15 amino acids. CDR3 residues: CASSPLGGRDNEQFF. The CDR3 DNA reads as TGTGCCAGCTCACCCCTTGGCGGGAGGGACAATGAGCAGTTCTTC.

This chain connects TRBV5-4 to TRBJ1-4; D possibly corresponds to TRBD1 (6 bases). Trimming shortened V by 3 bases and J by 4 bases, and 10 bases separated the two germline ends. CDR3 length: 14 residues. The germline gives CDR1 SGHNT, CDR2 YYREEE (reference sequence). In DNA form, the CDR3 reads TGTGCCAGCAGCTCAAGGGGGAGTAATGAAAAACTGTTTTTT. Its protein is CASSSRGSNEKLFF. Using reference TRBV5-4 and TRBJ1-4 for the parts outside the CDR3, the full variable domain is ETGVTQSPTHLIKTRGQQVTLRCSSQSGHNTVSWYQQALGQGPQFIFQYYREEENGRGNFPPRFSGLQFPNYSSELNVNALELDDSALYLCASSSRGSNEKLFFGSGTQLSVL.

Details on this clone: The junction departs from the called germline gene at one end, perhaps through a read error. The chain recombines TRBV6-1 with TRBJ1-2; D is uncertain. Germline loops: CDR1 MNHNS, CDR2 SASEGT. This CDR3 contains 12 residues. CDR3 amino acids: CASSFSNSGYTF. The CDR3 nucleotides are TGTGCCAGCAGCTTTTCCAACTCTGGCTACACCTTC.

The CDR3 here is CASSGRVGSVQNIQYF. The CDR3 DNA reads as TGTGCCAGCAGCGGGAGGGTTGGTAGCGTCCAAAACATTCAGTACTTC. The rearrangement links TRBV7-2 to TRBJ2-4; TRBD2 agrees at 7 bases. The CDR3 length is 16 residues. Germline values: CDR1 SGHTA, CDR2 FQGNSA. Germline trimming cut 5 bases from V and 5 bases from J; bases unmatched to any gene: 12.

The rearrangement joins TRBV30 to TRBJ1-2, with 9 bases fitting TRBD1. Germline values: CDR1 GTSNPN, CDR2 SVGIG (reference sequence). The trim removed 5 bases at V and 5 bases at J, leaving 6 bases unmatched. The CDR3 covers 13 residues. CDR3 sequence (DNA): TGTGCCTGGGGAACCGGGACAGGGTATGGCTACACCTTC. As protein: CAWGTGTGYGYTF. The variable domain in full, with the rest retrieved from reference TRBV30 and TRBJ1-2, is SQTIHQWPATLVQPVGSPLSLECTVEGTSNPNLYWYRQAAGRGLQLLFYSVGIGQISSEVPQNLSASRPQDRQFILSSKKLLLSDSGFYLCAWGTGTGYGYTFGSGTRLTVV.

The genes are TRBV5-5 and TRBJ2-3, with 8 bases identical to TRBD2. The CDR3 is made up of 16 amino acids. After removal of 0 bases from V and 4 bases from J, the junction contained 7 bases not matched to a gene. Germline V gives CDR1 SGHKS, CDR2 YYEKEE (reference sequence). CDR3 amino acids: CASSLVAGGGADTQYF. The CDR3 DNA reads as TGTGCCAGCAGCTTGGTCGCGGGGGGTGGTGCAGATACGCAGTATTTT.

This chain connects TRBV5-1 to TRBJ2-3, with TRBD1 as a possible D gene (6 bases). This CDR3 region has 17 residues. V lost 4 bases and J 10 bases, leaving 28 bases between the germline ends. Germline loops: CDR1 SGHRS, CDR2 YFSETQ. CDR3 DNA: TGCGCCAGCAGCCCCACGGCAGGGTTTTTATCACAGGGACCGCAGTATTTT. The encoded protein is CASSPTAGFLSQGPQYF.

The CDR3 is CASSLGWGGGNQPQHF. The CDR3 DNA reads TGTGCCAGCAGCTTGGGATGGGGGGGAGGCAATCAGCCCCAGCATTTT. J is TRBJ1-5 and V is TRBV5-6; the D gene is possibly TRBD1 (5 bases). There are 16 residues in the CDR3. Germline loops: CDR1 SGHDT, CDR2 YYEEEE. V was shortened by 0 bases and J by 2 bases, with 12 bases between the two germline ends.

The chain has TRBV27 and TRBJ2-2; tentative D call: TRBD1 (7 bases). The V end was cut by 9 bases, the J end by 7 bases, with 18 bases between. The CDR3 contains 14 residues. Germline lookup yields CDR1 MNHEY and CDR2 SMNVEV (reference sequence). The CDR3: CASGRGVVVGELFF. The DNA of the CDR3 is TGTGCCAGTGGCAGGGGGGTTGTTGTCGGGGAGCTGTTTTTT.

The V call is TRBV11-3, the J call TRBJ2-1; TRBD2 aligns across 7 bases. The CDR3 covers 17 residues. V gave up 0 bases and J gave up 3 bases; unmatched junction bases: 8. The V gene's germline CDR1 is SGHNT and CDR2 YENEEA. Here the CDR3 reads CASSLDRFGGDYNEQFF. Written as DNA, the CDR3 is TGTGCCAGCAGCTTAGATCGGTTTGGGGGGGACTACAATGAGCAGTTCTTC.

The chain couples TRBV6-4 to TRBJ2-5; 7 nucleotides match TRBD1. V gave up 2 bases and J gave up 2 bases; unmatched junction bases: 8. CDR1 and CDR2 (germline): MRHNA, SNTAGT. The CDR3 is 16 amino acids. The CDR3 here is CASSDVAGTDQETQYF. The CDR3 DNA reads as TGTGCCAGCAGTGACGTCGCCGGGACAGATCAAGAGACCCAGTACTTC.

The genes are TRBV28 and TRBJ2-7; 9 bases are shared with TRBD2. The CDR3 contains 15 residues. Germline lookup yields CDR1 MDHEN and CDR2 SYDVKM. V lost 6 bases to trimming and J lost 6 bases; unmatched junction nucleotides: 12. CDR3 amino acids: CASRPPGRRGGEQYF. The CDR3 DNA reads TGTGCCAGCAGGCCGCCGGGACGGCGGGGGGGCGAGCAGTACTTC.

J is TRBJ1-5 and V is TRBV7-2; D is undetermined. The ends were cut back, 5 bases at V and 0 bases at J, with 8 bases in the middle. The V gene's germline CDR1 is SGHTA and CDR2 FQGNSA. The CDR3 consists of 14 residues. Written as DNA, the CDR3 is TGTGCCAGCAGCCCTCGTGTTAGCAATCAGCCCCAGCATTTT. Translated, it gives CASSPRVSNQPQHF. Supplemented by reference TRBV7-2 and TRBJ1-5, the full variable domain reads GAGVSQSPSNKVTEKGKDVELRCDPISGHTALYWYRQSLGQGLEFLIYFQGNSAPDKSGLPSDRFSAERTGGSVSTLTIQRTQQEDSAVYLCASSPRVSNQPQHFGDGTRLSIL.

This clone has just one count. The chain employs TRBV18 and TRBJ1-6, with D tentatively TRBD1 (6 bases). V was cut by 6 bases and J by 6 bases, with 24 bases left in between. Germline loops: CDR1 KGHSH, CDR2 LQKENI. This CDR3 comprises 18 residues. The CDR3 region has the DNA TGTGCCAGCTCGCCTAACCTGAGGGGGAAGAGCGGTAATTCACCCCTCCACTTT. Amino acid sequence: CASSPNLRGKSGNSPLHF.

The chain combines TRBV28 with TRBJ1-3, with TRBD1 matching over 8 bases. Germline values: CDR1 MDHEN, CDR2 SYDVKM. The CDR3 runs 16 residues. Trimming cost V 2 bases and J 4 bases; bases outside gene matches: 7. The CDR3 reads CASSLVTGGEGNTIYF. CDR3 in DNA: TGTGCCAGCAGTTTAGTAACAGGGGGTGAAGGAAACACCATATATTTT.

The V gene is TRBV2, the J gene TRBJ1-5, with 9 bases lining up with TRBD1. From germline, CDR1 is SNHLY and CDR2 FYNNEI. Germline trimming cut 4 bases from V and 5 bases from J; bases unmatched to any gene: 3. The CDR3 runs 14 residues. CDR3 nucleotides: TGTGCCAGCAGTGGGAGACAGGGGGATCAGCCCCAGCATTTT. It encodes CASSGRQGDQPQHF.

The rearrangement uses TRBV14 and TRBJ2-3, with 14 positions matching TRBD2. The CDR3 contains 19 residues. In germline, CDR1 is SGHDN, CDR2 FVKESK. V was clipped by 1 base and J by 3 bases; unmatched bases: 9. The CDR3 is CASSQVPGLAGVLTDTQYF. The CDR3 nucleotides read TGTGCCAGCAGCCAAGTCCCGGGACTAGCGGGAGTTTTAACAGATACGCAGTATTTT.

The gene calls are TRBV11-2 and TRBJ2-3; D might be TRBD1 (6 bases). This CDR3 contains 15 residues. The V gene lost 2 bases and the J gene lost 6 bases, with 15 bases spanning the gap. The V gene's germline CDR1 is SGHAT and CDR2 FQNNGV. CDR3 protein: CASSLTFTGSDTQYF. In DNA form, the CDR3 reads TGTGCCAGCAGCTTAACGTTCACAGGGTCGGATACGCAGTATTTT.